What follows are 24 T cell receptor beta chains derived from one specimen sequenced in a study of blood T cells in healthy people across ages. Primed by a sample-barcoded 5' primer and a J-beta primer mix, a second PCR proceeded for about 7 to 11 cycles. TCRdb re-called the 5' RACE reads through MiXCR, storing one row per CDR3 protein. The repertoire holds under 1,100,000 distinct CDR3 sequences, with almost 25% as singletons. This same sample was also taken into another study, of T cells of mothers and their children.

The sequenced sample was blood. The receptors were gathered from a girl aged 2-15 years in good health.

This clonotype was found a few times. This chain uses TRBV18 with TRBJ1-1, with TRBD1 as a possible D gene (5 bases). CDR1 KGHSH and CDR2 LQKENI come from the germline V gene. The CDR3 is made up of 17 amino acids. The V end lost 3 bases, the J end lost 7 bases, and 24 bases lay between the germline ends. The CDR3 coding sequence is TGTGCCAGCTCACCCACCGAAGAATATCGGGACCCTTATGAAGCTTTCTTT. Protein: CASSPTEEYRDPYEAFF.

This clonotype was seen a handful of times. The genes are TRBV12-3 or TRBV12-4 and TRBJ2-5; no definite D call. Trimming removed 3 bases from V and 5 bases from J, with 19 bases in between. The CDR3 is made up of 16 amino acids. The CDR3 nucleotides read TGTGCCAGCAGTTTGAGGCCCAGCCCACGAAGGGAGACCCAGTACTTC. Amino acid sequence: CASSLRPSPRRETQYF.

The chain is built from TRBV5-1 and TRBJ2-1; D unresolved. CDR3 length: 15 amino acids. The germline CDR1 and CDR2 sequences are SGHRS and YFSETQ. Trimming left V 7 bases short and J 0 bases short, with 14 bases between. Here the CDR3 reads CASLGGDPSYNEQFF. The CDR3 DNA follows: TGCGCCAGCCTGGGTGGGGATCCCTCCTACAATGAGCAGTTCTTC.

The rearrangement joins TRBV20-1 to TRBJ2-7; 10 nucleotides agree with TRBD2. The V gene end was trimmed by 6 bases and the J gene end by 4 bases; junction bases not matched to a gene: 12. The CDR3 contains 15 residues. The germline V gene encodes CDR1 DFQATT and CDR2 SNEGSKA (reference sequence). The CDR3 bases are TGCAGTGCCTCTTTCCTAGCGGGAGATGGGTACGAGCAGTACTTC. Translating it yields CSASFLAGDGYEQYF.

This clonotype has more than one count but fewer than ten. This chain connects TRBV28 to TRBJ2-7; D may match TRBD1 or TRBD2 (5 bases each). The J call may not be correct, given that the DNA end is closer to TRBJ2-1. Per the germline V gene, CDR1 is MDHEN and CDR2 is SYDVKM. The CDR3 sequence is 15 residues long. The CDR3 spells CASSLEAGNHNEQFF. The DNA for the CDR3 is TGTGCCAGCAGTTTGGAGGCAGGGAACCACAATGAGCAGTTCTTC.

This rearrangement joins TRBV20-1 to TRBJ2-1, with 10 bases that match TRBD2. CDR1 and CDR2 (germline): DFQATT, SNEGSKA (reference sequence). J was trimmed by 8 bases and V by 7 bases; bases with no gene match: 5. The length of the CDR3 is 12 residues. CDR3 sequence: CSVAGGEYEQFF. CDR3 DNA sequence: TGCAGTGTAGCGGGAGGAGAATATGAGCAGTTCTTC.

This clonotype was seen more than once but under ten times. The chain uses TRBV21-1 and TRBJ2-3; TRBD1, as called in the table, went unchecked against the DNA. TRBV21-1 is flagged as a pseudogene. The CDR3 consists of 19 residues. This chain's CDR3 is CASNPRKGITSSCTDTQYF. DNA of the CDR3: TGTGCCAGCAACCCCCGTAAGGGAATAACCTCTTCTTGCACAGATACGCAGTATTTT.

This clonotype turned up a few times. The DNA of the CDR3 is TGTGCCAGCAGCTTAAGCGAGGGGGCGCTGTATGGCTACACCTTC. This translates into CASSLSEGALYGYTF. This chain joins TRBV7-9 and TRBJ1-2; 7 bases map to TRBD1. V was clipped by 2 bases and J by 5 bases; unmatched bases: 8. CDR1 and CDR2 from the germline V gene are SEHNR and FQNEAQ (reference sequence). The CDR3 contains 15 residues. Supplemented by reference TRBV7-9 and TRBJ1-2, the full variable domain reads DTGVSQNPRHKITKRGQNVTFRCDPISEHNRLYWYRQTLGQGPEFLTYFQNEAQLEKSRLLSDRFSAERPKGSFSTLEIQRTEQGDSAMYLCASSLSEGALYGYTFGSGTRLTVV.

In this sample, this clonotype turned up many times. This chain links TRBV7-2 with TRBJ2-2; 8 bases match TRBD1. This CDR3 is built from 14 residues. Trimming cost V 3 bases and J 10 bases; bases outside gene matches: 7. Germline loops: CDR1 SGHTA, CDR2 FQGNSA. CDR3 sequence reads: CASSFSTGVVELFF. CDR3 in DNA: TGTGCCAGCAGCTTCTCGACAGGGGTCGTGGAGCTGTTTTTT.

The chain uses TRBV11-2 and TRBJ1-2; TRBD1 aligns across 9 bases. Trimming at V came to 5 bases and at J to 7 bases, leaving 5 bases not matched to a gene. In germline, CDR1 is SGHAT, CDR2 FQNNGV. CDR3 length: 13 amino acids. Written as DNA, the CDR3 is TGTGCCAGCAGCAACAGGGGGCGAGGTGGCTACACCTTC. Protein: CASSNRGRGGYTF.

The rearrangement uses TRBV6-1 and TRBJ1-2, with 7 bases fitting TRBD1. The CDR3 extends over 15 amino acids. Per the germline V gene, CDR1 is MNHNS and CDR2 is SASEGT. The J segment lost 3 bases and the V segment lost 6 bases, leaving 10 bases of the junction unmatched. The CDR3 region is CASSLRQGGDYGYTF. CDR3 DNA sequence: TGTGCCAGCAGCCTGCGACAGGGAGGAGACTATGGCTACACCTTC.

This clonotype turned up a few times. The V gene is TRBV20-1, the J gene TRBJ2-5; 8 bases are a match to TRBD2. Per germline, CDR1 DFQATT and CDR2 SNEGSKA (reference sequence). With 0 bases clipped from V and 0 bases from J, the junction kept 3 bases outside the gene matches. CDR3 length equals 15 residues. CDR3 sequence: CSARELADYQETQYF. In nucleotides, the CDR3 is TGCAGTGCTAGAGAACTAGCGGATTACCAAGAGACCCAGTACTTC.

This clonotype has more than one count but fewer than ten. The rearrangement uses TRBV6-1 and TRBJ2-3; 9 nucleotides agree with TRBD2. Germline values: CDR1 MNHNS, CDR2 SASEGT. Germline trimming cut 2 bases from V and 5 bases from J; bases unmatched to any gene: 11. The CDR3 has 17 residues. CDR3 in DNA: TGTGCCAGCAGTGAAATCCGGATAGCGGGAGATCAAGATACGCAGTATTTT. Its translation: CASSEIRIAGDQDTQYF.

This clonotype was found a few times. CDR3 bases: TGTGCCAGCAGTTTAGCCGGGACTAGCGGCGATGAGCAGTTCTTC. Amino acid sequence: CASSLAGTSGDEQFF. The chain couples TRBV6-2 or TRBV6-3 to TRBJ2-5; 11 bases map to TRBD2. TRBJ2-1 matches the DNA end more closely, so the J call is doubtful. The CDR3 sequence is 15 residues long. Germline V gene lookup returns CDR1 MNHEY and CDR2 SVGEGT.

This clonotype was recorded a few times. The chain combines TRBV19 with TRBJ1-2; TRBD1 matches 7 bases. This CDR3 region has 15 residues. Germline V CDR1 and CDR2: LNHDA, SQIVND (reference sequence). Losses at the gene ends were 5 bases for V and 3 bases for J; bases not matched to a gene: 9. CDR3 DNA: TGTGCCAGTAGTCCGATAGGGGGCGATTACTATGGCTACACCTTC. Protein product: CASSPIGGDYYGYTF.

The chain uses TRBV27 and TRBJ1-4; TRBD1 is a possible D gene (5 bases). V was shortened by 4 bases and J by 0 bases, with 15 bases between the two germline ends. Germline V CDR1 and CDR2: MNHEY, SMNVEV (reference sequence). The CDR3 runs to 17 residues. CDR3: CASSSHGGVATNEKLFF. Written as DNA, the CDR3 is TGTGCCAGCAGTTCCCACGGGGGGGTGGCAACTAATGAAAAACTGTTTTTT.

The chain recombines TRBV6-6 with TRBJ2-3; D might be TRBD2 (5 bases). The germline CDR1 and CDR2 sequences are MNHNY and SVGAGI (reference sequence). Trimming took off 4 bases at V and 11 bases at J, with 13 bases between the two ends. This CDR3 is built from 12 residues. CDR3 loop: CASSSGSGWQYF. The CDR3 nucleotides are TGTGCCAGCAGTTCGGGGTCCGGGTGGCAGTATTTT.

The sample holds a few counts of this clonotype. This chain joins TRBV4-1 and TRBJ2-1; 7 nucleotides match TRBD2. Trimming cost V 0 bases and J 12 bases; bases outside gene matches: 23. The CDR3 has 19 amino acids. Germline V gene data show CDR1 as MGHRA and CDR2 as YSYEKL. Written as DNA, the CDR3 is TGCGCCAGCAGCCAAGAAAAAACCGGGACTACGAAACTCAATGAAGTGCAGTTCTTC. Amino acid sequence: CASSQEKTGTTKLNEVQFF.

This clonotype was counted between two and nine times. The chain joins TRBV7-2 to TRBJ2-7; 8 bases fit TRBD2. The germline V gene encodes CDR1 SGHTA and CDR2 FQGNSA. There are 15 residues in the CDR3. V gave up 1 base and J gave up 5 bases; unmatched junction bases: 7. CDR3 in DNA: TGTGCCAGCAGCTTAGTAGCGGGAACCCCCCACGAGCAGTACTTC. Protein product: CASSLVAGTPHEQYF.

This clonotype was counted only a few times. This chain joins TRBV12-3 or TRBV12-4 and TRBJ2-7, with a weak D call TRBD2 (5 bases). This CDR3 comprises 13 residues. Trimming left V 5 bases short and J 3 bases short, with 11 bases between. In DNA form, the CDR3 reads TGTGCCAGCAGTAGCGGAACCTGCTACGAGCAGTACTTC. It yields the protein CASSSGTCYEQYF.

This clonotype was detected only a few times. The J gene is TRBJ1-1, the V gene TRBV6-5; no firm D call. CDR3 length equals 12 residues. Trimming left V 7 bases short and J 10 bases short, with 16 bases between. CDR1 is MNHEY and CDR2 is SVGAGI in the germline V gene. The CDR3 sequence: CASNTGWGLAFF. The DNA of the CDR3 is TGTGCCAGCAACACCGGATGGGGTTTAGCTTTCTTT.

There are many counts of this clonotype. J is TRBJ2-5 and V is TRBV6-5; 9 bases align to TRBD1. CDR1 and CDR2 (germline): MNHEY, SVGAGI. V lost 1 base, J lost 5 bases, and 8 bases stayed unmatched. The CDR3 sequence is 16 residues long. CDR3 amino acids: CASSYFPRTGEETQYF. The CDR3 region has the DNA TGTGCCAGCAGTTACTTCCCCCGGACAGGGGAGGAGACCCAGTACTTC.

CDR3 sequence (DNA): TGCAGTGCTGTAAGGACTGGGGAGACCCAGTACTTC. The encoded protein is CSAVRTGETQYF. The chain has TRBV20-1 and TRBJ2-5; TRBD2 might be the D (5 bases). Germline lookup yields CDR1 DFQATT and CDR2 SNEGSKA (reference sequence). The CDR3 extends over 12 amino acids. The V gene lost 5 bases and the J gene lost 5 bases, with 12 bases spanning the gap.

A word on this clonotype: The junction does not match germline at one end; this may be a read error. The gene calls are TRBV19 and TRBJ2-7; 9 bases line up with TRBD2. CDR1 is LNHDA, CDR2 SQIVND, per germline (reference sequence). The CDR3 spans 14 residues. The CDR3 region has the DNA TGTGCCAGTAGTGTGCGGGGGGGCTCCTACGAGCAGCACTTC. Its protein product is CASSVRGGSYEQHF.